The rows below give T cell receptor beta chains drawn from one sample of a study of T-cell reconstitution after alpha-beta-depleted transplantation in children. TCRdb called the PCR reads again in MiXCR, with one record for every CDR3 protein. The sample holds about 300,000 distinct CDR3 sequences, 6% to 10% seen once. The material sequenced was peripheral blood, taken 360 days after TCRalphabeta/CD19-depleted stem cell transplant. Receptors were obtained from a female patient aged 2-15 years who had a stem cell transplant for Fanconi anemia, so the T cells may come from the graft donor. Each CDR3 is given with its conserved first and last residue. Clone sizes are given selectively: once, few, many, or a class where the clone is expanded.

many	TRBV4-2	TRBJ2-1	CASSQDPTPNEQFF
many	TRBV5-1	TRBJ2-7	CASSRGDISYEQYF
many	TRBV5-1	TRBJ2-5	CASSLRPATTEETQYF
-	TRBV9	TRBJ1-1	CASSVAQGIGGAFF
many	TRBV6-5	TRBJ2-1	CASSYSRTSGAKYNEQFF
few	TRBV4-1	TRBJ2-3	CASSQDSLAGGTDTQYF
few	TRBV28	TRBJ1-2	CASSIAGEDYGYTF
many	TRBV5-1	TRBJ2-1	CASSLPLDRNYNEQFF
many	TRBV27	TRBJ2-3	CASSLWVDLNGRGTDTQYF
many	TRBV11-2	TRBJ2-7	CASSFEQDFYEQYF
-	TRBV6-1	TRBJ2-1	CASSPPGRGLSYNEQFF
few	TRBV2	TRBJ2-7	CASSIAREQYF
many	TRBV10-3	TRBJ2-3	CAISDGETDTQYF
many	TRBV5-1	TRBJ2-7	CASSFMTTTYEQYF
many	TRBV5-1	TRBJ2-1	CASSLQGNTINEQFF
-	TRBV5-1	TRBJ1-2	CASSYSQGPYGYTF
many	TRBV7-2	TRBJ2-5	CASSFDGQETQYF
many	TRBV20-1	TRBJ2-3	CSARDLWSGGAFDTQYF
-	TRBV7-2	TRBJ2-1	CASSLVLGGRSYNEQFF
few	TRBV9	TRBJ2-1	CASSRTSGGGSYNEQFF
-	TRBV20-1	TRBJ1-1	CSARVKDRTEAFF
many	TRBV4-2	TRBJ2-1	CASSQEVRGGEQFF
few	TRBV4-2	TRBJ1-1	CASSQDLNIELSEAFF
-	TRBV12-3/TRBV12-4	TRBJ2-5	CASSFAAQETQYF
-	TRBV10-3	TRBJ2-6	CAIGQPSGANVLTF
few	TRBV7-8	TRBJ2-7	CASSLYYPPSSEQYF
many	TRBV18	TRBJ2-7	CASSPDRVLGEQYF
many	TRBV15	TRBJ1-4	CATSRQGFGEKLFF
many	TRBV12-3/TRBV12-4	TRBJ2-2	CASTPGTGELFF
few	TRBV7-9	TRBJ2-3	CASSLGFGTGRTDTQYF
-	TRBV27	TRBJ2-7	CASSWGGANDEQYF
many	TRBV3-1	TRBJ2-3	CASSQGSDTQYF
-	TRBV11-2	TRBJ2-2	CASSLEQPRRELFF
few	TRBV9	TRBJ1-2	CASSEADGGFNYGYTF
-	TRBV27	TRBJ1-2	CASRITGQGGYTF
many	TRBV9	TRBJ2-3	CASSVPLAGGSPDTQYF
-	TRBV7-2	TRBJ2-2	CASSRTSGGLNTGELFF